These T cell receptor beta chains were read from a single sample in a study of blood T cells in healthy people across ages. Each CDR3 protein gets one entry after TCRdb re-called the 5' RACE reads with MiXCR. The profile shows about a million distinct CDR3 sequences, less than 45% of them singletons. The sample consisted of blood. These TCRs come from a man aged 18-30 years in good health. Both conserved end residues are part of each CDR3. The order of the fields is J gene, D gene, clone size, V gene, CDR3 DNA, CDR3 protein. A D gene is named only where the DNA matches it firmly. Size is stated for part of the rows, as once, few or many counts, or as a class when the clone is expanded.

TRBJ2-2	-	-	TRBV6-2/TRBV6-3	TGTGCCGGACGCGGATTGGGCCTTAACACCGGGGAGCTGTTTTTT	CAGRGLGLNTGELFF
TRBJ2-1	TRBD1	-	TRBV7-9	TGTGCCAGCAGCTTACGGGACAGGCGGACCTACAATGAGCAGTTCTTC	CASSLRDRRTYNEQFF
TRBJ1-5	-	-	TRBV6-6	TGTGCCAGCAGCGCAGGGTTCAATCAGCCCCAGCATTTT	CASSAGFNQPQHF
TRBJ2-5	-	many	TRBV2	TGTGCCAGCAGTGAAGGGAAAGGTAGCGGTGGAGAGACCCAGTACTTC	CASSEGKGSGGETQYF
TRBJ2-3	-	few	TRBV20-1	TGCAGTCCGATCCATTCCGGGGCAGATACGCAGTATTTT	CSPIHSGADTQYF
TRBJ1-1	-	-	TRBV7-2	TGTGCCAGCAGCCCAGACCCGGGGGCTGAAGCTTTCTTT	CASSPDPGAEAFF
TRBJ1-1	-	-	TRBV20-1	TGCAGTGCTAGACAAACCCGAGGACTGAGGAACACTGAAGCTTTCTTT	CSARQTRGLRNTEAFF
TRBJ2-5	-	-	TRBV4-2	TGTGCCAGCAGCTCCCGACAGGCGGAGACCCAGTACTTC	CASSSRQAETQYF
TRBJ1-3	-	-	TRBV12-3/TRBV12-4	TGTGCCAGCAGACGGACTCGCTCTGGAAACACCATATATTTT	CASRRTRSGNTIYF
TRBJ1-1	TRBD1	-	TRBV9	TGTGCCAGCAGCGTAGCTACATTAGGGACAGGAAGGAGTACTGAAGCTTTCTTT	CASSVATLGTGRSTEAFF
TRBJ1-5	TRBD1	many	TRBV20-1	TGCAGTGCCAGGGGGGCGTATAGCAATCAGCCCCAGCATTTT	CSARGAYSNQPQHF
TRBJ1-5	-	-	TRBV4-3	TGCGCCAGCAGCCAGAGAGATGGTGATCAGCCCCAGCATTTT	CASSQRDGDQPQHF
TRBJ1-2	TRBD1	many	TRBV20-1	TGCAGTGCTAGAGATTTCAGGGACAGAGCTAACTATGGCTACACCTTC	CSARDFRDRANYGYTF
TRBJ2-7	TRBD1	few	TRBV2	TGTGCCAGCAGTAGCCGGGACAGGGCCCGCGAGCAGTACTTC	CASSSRDRAREQYF
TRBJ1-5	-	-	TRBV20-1	TGCAGTGCTTCCCAGGGGAAAGATCAGCCCCAGCATTTT	CSASQGKDQPQHF
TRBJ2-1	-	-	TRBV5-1	TGCGCCAGCAGCTTGGCGTGTACCGTCTTAGATGAGCAGTTCTTC	CASSLACTVLDEQFF
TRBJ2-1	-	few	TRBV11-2	TGTGCCAGCAGCTCCCGGCTAGCATACAATGAGCAGTTCTTC	CASSSRLAYNEQFF
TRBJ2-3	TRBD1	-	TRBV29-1	TGCAGCGTTGTCCCACGGGCAGGGGGCGAAGATACGCAGTATTTT	CSVVPRAGGEDTQYF
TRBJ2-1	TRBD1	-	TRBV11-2	TGTGCCAGCAGCAGACGGGACAGGGGCTACAATGAGCAGTTCTTC	CASSRRDRGYNEQFF
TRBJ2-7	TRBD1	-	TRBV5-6	TGTGCCAGCAGCGGGGACAGACTTGAATACGAGCAGTACTTC	CASSGDRLEYEQYF
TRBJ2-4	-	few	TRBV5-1	TGCGCCAGCAGCTTGCAGGCTATGTTTCTTGGCGCCAAAAACATTCAGTACTTC	CASSLQAMFLGAKNIQYF
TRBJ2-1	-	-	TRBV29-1	TGCAGCGTCGGAACCGAGGATGAGCAGTTCTTC	CSVGTEDEQFF
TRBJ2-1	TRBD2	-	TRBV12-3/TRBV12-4	TGTGCCAGCAGTTTATCCGGGACTAGCGAGTACAATGAGCAGTTCTTC	CASSLSGTSEYNEQFF
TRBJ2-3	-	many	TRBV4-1	TGCGCCAGCAGCCAGGGGGGAGATGATACGCAGTATTTT	CASSQGGDDTQYF
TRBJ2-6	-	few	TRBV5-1	TGCGCCACCAGGGTGTCCGGGGCCAACGTCCTGACTTTC	CATRVSGANVLTF
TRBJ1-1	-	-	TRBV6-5	TGTGCCAGCAGTTTCCGGGATTCCAGTTTTACTGAAGCTTTCTTT	CASSFRDSSFTEAFF
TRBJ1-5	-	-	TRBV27	TGTGCCAGCAGCTCCTACGCGCGCAATCAGCCCCAGCATTTT	CASSSYARNQPQHF
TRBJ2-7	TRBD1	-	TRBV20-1	TGCAGTGCTAGTGAAGAGACAGGGGGCTTTCACGAGCAGTACTTC	CSASEETGGFHEQYF
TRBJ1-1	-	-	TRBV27	TGTGCCAGCAGTTTAAGTTATAGCACTGAAGCTTTCTTT	CASSLSYSTEAFF
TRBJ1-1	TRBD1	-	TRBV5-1	TGCGCCAGCAGCTTGGGGGACAGCGTGAACACTGAAGCTTTCTTT	CASSLGDSVNTEAFF
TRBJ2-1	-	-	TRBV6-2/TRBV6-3	TGTGCCAGCAGGTCTGGTAGGTCATTAATGGACAATGAGCAGTTCTTC	CASRSGRSLMDNEQFF
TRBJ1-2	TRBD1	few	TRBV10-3	TGTGCCATCACCAAGAGGGACAGGGGTTATGGCTACACCTTC	CAITKRDRGYGYTF
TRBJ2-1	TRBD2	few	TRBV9	TGTGCCAGCAGCGTAGACGGTAGAACTAGCGGGGGAAATGAGCAGTTCTTC	CASSVDGRTSGGNEQFF
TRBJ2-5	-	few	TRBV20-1	TGCAGTGCTTCTCAGAACGAAGGGGAGACCCAGTACTTC	CSASQNEGETQYF
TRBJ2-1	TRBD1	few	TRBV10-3	TGTGCCATCAGTGCGAGTGGGACAGACTACAATGAGCAGTTCTTC	CAISASGTDYNEQFF
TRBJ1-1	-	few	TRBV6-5	TGTGCCAGCAGTCTTCAGGGAAGGTATGCTTTCTTT	CASSLQGRYAFF
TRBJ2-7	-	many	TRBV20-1	TGCAGTGCTAGAGGCAATCACGAGCAGTACTTC	CSARGNHEQYF
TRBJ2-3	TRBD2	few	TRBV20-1	TGCAGTGTTAGCACGGGGGGGGCGTCAAATACGCAGTATTTT	CSVSTGGASNTQYF
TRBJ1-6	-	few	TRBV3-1	TGTGCCAGCAGCCAAGTTGCGAATTCACCCCTCCACTTT	CASSQVANSPLHF
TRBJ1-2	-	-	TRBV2	TGTGCCAGCAGAAAGCTGGGGGCGAATGGCTACACCTTC	CASRKLGANGYTF
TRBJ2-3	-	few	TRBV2	TGTGCCAGCAACACGCCGGGTCCAGATACGCAGTATTTT	CASNTPGPDTQYF
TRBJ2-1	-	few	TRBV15	TGTGCCACCAGCAGAGTCCCCCCCTTATACAATGAGCAGTTCTTC	CATSRVPPLYNEQFF
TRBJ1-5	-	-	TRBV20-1	TGCAGTGCTAGTCTGTCACGGACCCAGCCCCAGCATTTT	CSASLSRTQPQHF
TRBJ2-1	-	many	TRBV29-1	TGCAGCGTTGAGGGGGTTGTGAGGATTTCCTACAATGAGCAGTTCTTC	CSVEGVVRISYNEQFF
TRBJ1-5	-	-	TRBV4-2	TGTGCCAGCAGCCGGGGGGAGAATCAGCCCCAGCATTTT	CASSRGENQPQHF
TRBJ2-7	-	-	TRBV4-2	TGTGCCAGCAGCCCGATAACTCACAGGAGCTCCTACGAGCAGTACTTC	CASSPITHRSSYEQYF
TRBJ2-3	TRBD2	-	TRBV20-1	TGCAGTGCCCGGACTAGCGGGGGTCCTTCTAGCACAGATACGCAGTATTTT	CSARTSGGPSSTDTQYF
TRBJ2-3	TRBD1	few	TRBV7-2	TGTGCCAGCAGCTTAAAATCCCTTGCGGACAGGACAGATACGCAGTATTTT	CASSLKSLADRTDTQYF